Sequencing of this T cell receptor beta chain was carried out in a study of blood T cell repertoires in COVID-19. The germline V gene encodes CDR1 WSHSY and CDR2 SAAADI. The junction had 10 bases not matched to a gene; V was cut back by 8 bases and J by 4 bases. The length of the CDR3 is 14 residues. The method was immunoSEQ multiplex PCR; TCRdb's version includes in-frame clones alone and lacks a portion of them. This sample carries tens of thousands of clones, roughly 90% of them seen once, and the ten largest clones take approximately 3.5%. The J gene is TRBJ1-2, the V gene TRBV10-2, with 7 bases aligning to TRBD1. This receptor was obtained from a man in his 70s with acute or convalescent COVID-19. The specimen sequenced was peripheral blood. The CDR3 bases are TGCGCCAGCTGGGATTCCGGGACAGCCTATGGCTACACCTTC. It translates to CASWDSGTAYGYTF.